This T cell receptor (beta chain) was identified in a study of neurological immune-mediated disorders. This CDR3 contains 15 residues. CDR1 is DFQATT, CDR2 SNEGSKA, per germline (reference sequence). The germline V and J ends were trimmed by 5 bases and 2 bases, with 17 bases remaining between them. The authors produced cDNA by 5'RACE using 10-nucleotide random UMIs. Each CDR3 protein gets one entry after TCRdb re-called the 5' RACE reads with MiXCR. The repertoire includes nearly 60,000 distinct CDR3 sequences, approximately 3.6% of them detected once, and approximately 6.5% sits in the top ten. This clonotype was counted many times.

V usage is TRBV20-1 and J usage is TRBJ2-3, with D possibly TRBD1 on 6 matching bases. Sequences were obtained from PBMCs. This TCR was sampled from an older woman with multiple sclerosis. The CDR3 sequence: CSAPNRVGVTDTQYF. The CDR3 DNA reads TGCAGTGCTCCAAACAGGGTAGGGGTCACAGATACGCAGTATTTT.